This T cell receptor beta chain was captured by sequencing in a study of cytomegalovirus exposure and HLA in healthy donors. Study findings and constraints: Rarity marked most TCR sequences, yet some public TCRs occurred in many donors. According to the study, 150 to 200 TCR beta chains were cytomegalovirus-associated.

As regards this clone: The antigen remains unidentified. This sample includes further DNA sequences coding for the same CDR3.

V trimming: 3 bases; J trimming: 5 bases; junction bases outside the gene matches: 3. CDR3 length: 13 amino acids. Germline-derived CDR1 and CDR2 are LNHDA and SQIVND (reference sequence). The repertoire was sequenced with immunoSEQ multiplex PCR; TCRdb's copy has only in-frame clones and lacks some. Seen here are 120,000 to 150,000 clones, around 90% observed once, and the top ten hold less than 5.5%. This sequence joins TRBV19 and TRBJ1-1, with 7 bases fitting TRBD1. The origin of this receptor is a man aged 18 to 35 in good health and CMV-seropositive. Specimen: PBMCs. This chain's CDR3 is CASSIAGGTEAFF. CDR3 nucleotide sequence: TGTGCCAGTAGTATCGCAGGGGGAACTGAAGCTTTCTTT.